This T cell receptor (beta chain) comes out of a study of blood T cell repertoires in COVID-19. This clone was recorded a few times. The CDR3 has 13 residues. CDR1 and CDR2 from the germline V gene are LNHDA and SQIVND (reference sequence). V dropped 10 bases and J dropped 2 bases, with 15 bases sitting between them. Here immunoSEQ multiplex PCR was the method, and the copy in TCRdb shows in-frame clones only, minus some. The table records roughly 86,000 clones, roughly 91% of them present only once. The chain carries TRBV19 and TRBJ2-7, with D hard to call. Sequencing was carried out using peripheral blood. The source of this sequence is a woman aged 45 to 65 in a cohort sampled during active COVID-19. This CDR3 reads CATRHLITYEQYF. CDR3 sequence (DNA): TGTGCCACCCGACACCTTATTACCTACGAGCAGTACTTC. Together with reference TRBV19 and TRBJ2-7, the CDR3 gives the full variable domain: DGGITQSPKYLFRKEGQNVTLSCEQNLNHDAMYWYRQDPGQGLRLIYYSQIVNDFQKGDIAEGYSVSREKKESFPLTVTSAQKNPTAFYLCATRHLITYEQYFGPGTRLTVT.